This T cell receptor beta chain came from a study of neurological immune-mediated disorders. Of note for this clonotype: At one of its ends the junction is not consistent with the germline gene, which may arise from a read error.

Germline V gene data show CDR1 as SGHRS and CDR2 as YFSETQ. This CDR3 has 16 amino acids. Described time point: longitudinal time-point 3. Synthesis of cDNA was accomplished via 5'RACE employing 10-nucleotide random UMIs. TCRdb processed the 5' RACE reads anew with MiXCR; each CDR3 protein has one entry. This sample carries roughly 50,000 distinct CDR3 sequences, roughly 12% of them seen once, and the ten largest clones take 7.5% to 9.5%. This clonotype originated in a male donor with HTLV-1-associated myelopathy (HAM/TSP). Input material: PBMCs. The chain recombines TRBV5-1 with TRBJ2-2; 9 bases are a match to TRBD1. CDR3 sequence: CASSNRDRENPGELFF. In nucleotides, the CDR3 is TGCGCCAGCAGCAACCGGGACAGGGAGAACCCCGGGGAGCTGTTTTTT. Variable domain in full (rest from reference TRBV5-1 and TRBJ2-2): KAGVTQTPRYLIKTRGQQVTLSCSPISGHRSVSWYQQTPGQGLQFLFEYFSETQRNKGNFPGRFSGRQFSNSRSEMNVSTLELGDSALYLCASSNRDRENPGELFFGEGSRLTVL.